This T cell receptor beta chain stems from a study of CD8 T cells in ankylosing spondylitis. Study-wide results and caveats: A motif of roughly 8 highly homologous TCR beta variants was seen as apparently characteristic of ankylosing spondylitis blood. Previous work reported some of these motif variants in the synovial fluid and blood of reactive arthritis.

Turning to this clonotype: Its antigen is unknown.

Quantitative 5'-RACE with molecular barcodes produced the TCR beta libraries. TCRdb processed the 5' RACE reads anew with MiXCR; each CDR3 protein has one entry. In the table there are some 400,000 distinct CDR3 sequences, 20% to 25% of which are singletons. The V gene's germline CDR1 is SGHTA and CDR2 FQGTGA. V was cut by 1 base and J by 6 bases, with 10 bases left in between. This CDR3 has 14 residues. This chain uses TRBV7-3 with TRBJ2-1; tentative D call: TRBD2 (5 bases). Sequenced material: blood, either unsorted or a sorted T cell fraction (not recorded which). The clonotype was recovered from a male donor with ankylosing spondylitis. The CDR3, as DNA: TGTGCCAGCAGCTTAAATCCTAGCAGCAATGAGCAGTTCTTC. Protein product: CASSLNPSSNEQFF.